The 18 T cell receptor beta chains presented below share a single source sample, sequenced in a study of cytomegalovirus exposure and HLA in healthy donors (dated by TCRdb to 2015 to 2018). The method behind the library was the immunoSEQ multiplex PCR assay. For the multiplex PCR, a mixture combining 60 forward primers for TCR Vbeta segments and 13 reverse primers for TCR Jbeta segments was used. TCRdb retrieved this table from immuneACCESS and kept in-frame rearrangements only. Not all clones are present; in checked studies, unresolved V genes account for under half, and no reason is known for the remainder. The sample yields about 130,000 clones; 60% to 80% were counted once. Jointly, the top ten make up about 4% of the sample. Specimen: PBMCs. The receptors stem from a man in his thirties or forties in good health and CMV-seronegative.

V usage is TRBV7-2 and J usage is TRBJ1-4, with 10 bases matching TRBD1. The CDR3 runs to 16 residues. V lost 3 bases, J lost 6 bases, and 7 bases stayed unmatched. The germline CDR1 and CDR2 sequences are SGHTA and FQGNSA. CDR3 in DNA: TGTGCCAGCAGCTTTTCTTTTGGGACAGGGGATGAAAAACTGTTTTTT. Protein sequence: CASSFSFGTGDEKLFF. The full variable domain, rest sourced from reference TRBV7-2 and TRBJ1-4, is GAGVSQSPSNKVTEKGKDVELRCDPISGHTALYWYRQSLGQGLEFLIYFQGNSAPDKSGLPSDRFSAERTGGSVSTLTIQRTQQEDSAVYLCASSFSFGTGDEKLFFGSGTQLSVL.

About this clone: Relative to the germline gene, one junction end is altered; a read error may explain this. V is TRBV7-9 and J is TRBJ1-6, with D perhaps TRBD1 (5 bases). Per germline, CDR1 SEHNR and CDR2 FQNEAQ (reference sequence). The CDR3 is 17 residues long. The CDR3 DNA is TGTTCCAGCAGCTTAGTCAAGGGGTTTGAAGTTAATTCACCCCTCCACTTT. This codes for CSSSLVKGFEVNSPLHF. The variable domain in full, with the rest retrieved from reference TRBV7-9 and TRBJ1-6, is DTGVSQNPRHKITKRGQNVTFRCDPISEHNRLYWYRQTLGQGPEFLTYFQNEAQLEKSRLLSDRFSAERPKGSFSTLEIQRTEQGDSAMYLCSSSLVKGFEVNSPLHFGNGTRLTVT.

CDR3 nucleotide sequence: TGTGCCAGCAGCCCTCCCAATCAGCCCCAGCATTTT. Amino acid sequence: CASSPPNQPQHF. The chain joins TRBV27 to TRBJ1-5; unclear D gene. Trimming left V 6 bases short and J 3 bases short, with 6 bases between. The CDR3 totals 12 residues. CDR1 is MNHEY, CDR2 SMNVEV, per germline (reference sequence).

In its sample, this clone was seen a few times. The chain joins TRBV5-5 to TRBJ2-1; tentative D call: TRBD2 (6 bases). This CDR3 is built from 15 residues. V dropped 1 base and J dropped 1 base, with 9 bases sitting between them. Germline V CDR1 and CDR2: SGHKS, YYEKEE (reference sequence). CDR3 loop: CASSLHGGSYNEQFF. In nucleotides, the CDR3 is TGTGCCAGCAGCTTGCACGGAGGGTCCTACAATGAGCAGTTCTTC.

The count of this clone is one. This chain connects TRBV6-5 to TRBJ1-2; D is undetermined. Trimming shortened V by 9 bases and J by 7 bases, and 18 bases separated the two germline ends. Germline lookup yields CDR1 MNHEY and CDR2 SVGAGI. CDR3 size: 13 residues. CDR3 in DNA: TGTGCCAGTACGGCCGGGGTTCTCTTTGGCTACACCTTC. It encodes CASTAGVLFGYTF.

This CDR3 is CASSIGMASGQETQYF. CDR3 DNA sequence: TGTGCCAGTAGTATAGGAATGGCTAGCGGCCAAGAGACCCAGTACTTC. The rearrangement links TRBV19 to TRBJ2-5; 7 positions agree with TRBD2. V was clipped by 1 base and J by 1 base; unmatched bases: 6. Germline V CDR1 and CDR2: LNHDA, SQIVND (reference sequence). The length of the CDR3 is 16 residues.

V is TRBV29-1 and J is TRBJ2-2, with TRBD1 identical over 9 bases. The length of the CDR3 is 16 residues. The germline gives CDR1 SQVTM, CDR2 ANQGSEA. V dropped 5 bases and J dropped 7; count of bases not matched to a gene: 14. The CDR3 region has the DNA TGCAGCGTTCACGTCGCCGGGACAGGGTTGATCGGGGAGCTGTTTTTT. It is translated as CSVHVAGTGLIGELFF.

The chain links TRBV4-1 to TRBJ2-3; TRBD2 aligns across 11 bases. This CDR3 comprises 17 residues. The V and J ends lost 1 base and 5 bases, in that order; junction bases with no gene match: 8. Germline CDR1 and CDR2: MGHRA and YSYEKL. CDR3 in amino acids: CASSQGRGLAGGDTQYF. CDR3 nucleotide sequence: TGCGCCAGCAGCCAAGGTCGTGGGCTAGCGGGGGGAGATACGCAGTATTTT.

V gene TRBV5-1 combines with J gene TRBJ2-2; D is perhaps TRBD2 (5 bases). Germline loops: CDR1 SGHRS, CDR2 YFSETQ. V lost 1 base and J lost 5, with 12 bases in between. This CDR3 has 15 amino acids. CDR3 in amino acids: CASSLSLAGTGELFF. For the CDR3, the DNA is TGCGCCAGCAGCTTGAGCCTAGCCGGGACCGGGGAGCTGTTTTTT.

J is TRBJ2-7 and V is TRBV10-1; TRBD1 matches 9 bases. The CDR3 loop spans 16 amino acids. Germline loops: CDR1 WNHNN, CDR2 SYGVQD (reference sequence). J was trimmed by 5 bases and V by 0 bases; bases with no gene match: 8. The CDR3 sequence: CASSESSGQGVHEQYF. In nucleotides, the CDR3 is TGCGCCAGCAGTGAGTCGTCGGGACAGGGTGTCCACGAGCAGTACTTC.

V and J are TRBV28 and TRBJ2-7, with 10 bases lining up with TRBD1. Losses at the gene ends were 6 bases for V and 0 bases for J; bases not matched to a gene: 2. The CDR3 length is 14 residues. CDR1 and CDR2 from the germline V gene are MDHEN and SYDVKM. This chain's CDR3 is CASRGQGTSYEQYF. The CDR3 DNA sequence: TGTGCCAGCAGGGGACAGGGGACCTCCTACGAGCAGTACTTC.

CDR3 sequence (DNA): TGTGCCATCAGTGAGCGGCTAGTCAATGAGCAGTTCTTC. It translates to CAISERLVNEQFF. The V and J genes are TRBV10-3 and TRBJ2-1; D is unclear. The V gene lost 2 bases and the J gene lost 6 bases, with 8 bases spanning the gap. The CDR3 is 13 amino acids. Germline V lookup: CDR1 ENHRY, CDR2 SYGVKD.

This clone occurred a few times. The chain is built from TRBV5-4 and TRBJ1-1; TRBD1 aligns across 7 bases. The germline CDR1 and CDR2 sequences are SGHNT and YYREEE (reference sequence). The length of the CDR3 is 15 residues. Trimming removed 5 bases from V and 10 bases from J; junction bases left unmatched: 17. The CDR3 spells CASSRRDSLRGRAFF. In DNA form, the CDR3 reads TGTGCCAGCAGTCGGAGGGACAGTCTAAGGGGCAGAGCTTTCTTT.

V and J are TRBV7-9 and TRBJ1-3; TRBD1 might be the D (6 bases). The CDR3 spans 15 residues. Germline V CDR1 and CDR2: SEHNR, FQNEAQ (reference sequence). V was trimmed by 5 bases and J by 7 bases, leaving 18 bases between them. CDR3 protein: CASSHNSRGANTIYF. The CDR3 DNA sequence: TGTGCCAGCAGCCATAATAGCAGGGGCGCGAACACCATATATTTT.

This sequence joins TRBV28 and TRBJ2-1, with TRBD2 matching 9 bases. With 2 bases clipped from V and 6 bases from J, the junction kept 2 bases outside the gene matches. The CDR3 runs to 14 residues. Germline values: CDR1 MDHEN, CDR2 SYDVKM. CDR3 in amino acids: CASSLSGGPNEQFF. DNA of the CDR3: TGTGCCAGCAGTTTAAGCGGGGGGCCCAATGAGCAGTTCTTC.

This chain joins TRBV19 and TRBJ2-7; 8 bases align to TRBD1. This CDR3 spans 15 amino acids. V shed 5 bases and J 1 base; nucleotides not matched to a gene: 7. The germline CDR1 and CDR2 sequences are LNHDA and SQIVND (reference sequence). This CDR3 reads CASSPRTGFSYEQYF. In DNA form, the CDR3 reads TGTGCCAGTAGTCCACGGACAGGGTTTTCCTACGAGCAGTACTTC.

The rearrangement links TRBV15 to TRBJ1-1; D is possibly TRBD1 (6 bases). The CDR3 length is 12 residues. Trimming took off 5 bases at V and 7 bases at J, with 11 bases between the two ends. CDR1 is LNHNV, CDR2 YYDKDF, per germline (reference sequence). The CDR3: CATSSQDSEAFF. The CDR3 DNA is TGTGCCACCAGCTCACAGGACAGTGAAGCTTTCTTT. The variable domain in full, with the rest retrieved from reference TRBV15 and TRBJ1-1, is DAMVIQNPRYQVTQFGKPVTLSCSQTLNHNVMYWYQQKSSQAPKLLFHYYDKDFNNEADTPDNFQSRRPNTSFCFLDIRSPGLGDTAMYLCATSSQDSEAFFGQGTRLTVV.

V gene TRBV30 combines with J gene TRBJ1-5; no reliable D call. This CDR3 contains 13 residues. Per the germline V gene, CDR1 is GTSNPN and CDR2 is SVGIG (reference sequence). The V end lost 2 bases, the J end lost 5 bases, and 10 bases lay between the germline ends. For the CDR3, the DNA is TGTGCCTGGAGTTTGGGTGCGGATCAGCCCCAGCATTTT. It translates to CAWSLGADQPQHF. Combining the CDR3 with reference TRBV30 and TRBJ1-5 gives the whole variable domain SQTIHQWPATLVQPVGSPLSLECTVEGTSNPNLYWYRQAAGRGLQLLFYSVGIGQISSEVPQNLSASRPQDRQFILSSKKLLLSDSGFYLCAWSLGADQPQHFGDGTRLSIL.